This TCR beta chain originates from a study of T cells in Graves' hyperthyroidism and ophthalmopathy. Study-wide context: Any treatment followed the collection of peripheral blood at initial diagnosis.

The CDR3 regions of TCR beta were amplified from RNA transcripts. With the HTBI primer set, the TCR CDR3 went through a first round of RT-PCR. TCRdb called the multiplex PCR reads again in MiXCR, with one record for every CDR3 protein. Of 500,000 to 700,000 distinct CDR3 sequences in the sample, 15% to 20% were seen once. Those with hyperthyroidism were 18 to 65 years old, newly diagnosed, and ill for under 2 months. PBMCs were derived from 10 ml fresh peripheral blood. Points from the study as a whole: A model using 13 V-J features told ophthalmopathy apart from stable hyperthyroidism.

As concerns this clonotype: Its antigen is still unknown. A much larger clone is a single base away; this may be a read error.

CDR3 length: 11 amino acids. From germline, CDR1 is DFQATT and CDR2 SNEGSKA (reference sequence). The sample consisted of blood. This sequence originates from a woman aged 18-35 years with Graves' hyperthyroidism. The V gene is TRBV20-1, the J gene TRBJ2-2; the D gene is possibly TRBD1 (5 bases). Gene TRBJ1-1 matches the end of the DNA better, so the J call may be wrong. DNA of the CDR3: TGCAGTGCCAGGGTCTCGACTGGAGCTTTCTTT. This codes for CSARVSTGAFF.